Sequencing of this TCR beta chain was carried out in a study of graft-versus-host responses after intestinal transplantation. Overall study: The study gave all recipients anti-thymocyte globulin induction, then tacrolimus and steroids for roughly 3 years.

Note on this clone: Its antigen remains unknown.

Assay: immunoSEQ multiplex PCR; the TCRdb copy retains only in-frame clones and omits some. The sample yields tens of thousands of clones, around nine tenths seen once. The CDR3 extends over 14 amino acids. After removal of 6 bases from V and 2 bases from J, the junction contained 3 bases not matched to a gene. Per germline, CDR1 MNHNS and CDR2 SASEGT. V and J are TRBV6-1 and TRBJ2-3, with 9 bases identical to TRBD2. The sample consisted of unstimulated CD4+ T cells sorted from spleen or lymph node cells, taken before intestinal transplant. This receptor was obtained from a human donor who received an intestinal transplant. In DNA, the CDR3 is TGTGCCAGCAGAGCGGGAGGCTACACAGATACGCAGTATTTT. Its translation: CASRAGGYTDTQYF.